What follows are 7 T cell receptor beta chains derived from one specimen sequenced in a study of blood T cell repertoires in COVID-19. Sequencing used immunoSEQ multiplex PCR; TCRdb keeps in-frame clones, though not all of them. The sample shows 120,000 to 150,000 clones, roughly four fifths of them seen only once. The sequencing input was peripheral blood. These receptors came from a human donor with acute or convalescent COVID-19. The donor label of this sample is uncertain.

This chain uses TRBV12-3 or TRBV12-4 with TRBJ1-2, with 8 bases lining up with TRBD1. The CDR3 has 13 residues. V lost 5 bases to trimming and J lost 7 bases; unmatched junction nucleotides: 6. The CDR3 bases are TGTGCCAGCAGTACGCCAGGGGGCATTGGCTACACCTTC. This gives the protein CASSTPGGIGYTF.

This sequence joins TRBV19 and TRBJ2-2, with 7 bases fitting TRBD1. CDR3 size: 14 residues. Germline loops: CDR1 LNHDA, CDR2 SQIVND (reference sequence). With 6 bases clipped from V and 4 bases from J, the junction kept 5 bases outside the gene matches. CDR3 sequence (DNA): TGTGCCAGTAGGGCAGGGGGAAGCACCGGGGAGCTGTTTTTT. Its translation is CASRAGGSTGELFF.

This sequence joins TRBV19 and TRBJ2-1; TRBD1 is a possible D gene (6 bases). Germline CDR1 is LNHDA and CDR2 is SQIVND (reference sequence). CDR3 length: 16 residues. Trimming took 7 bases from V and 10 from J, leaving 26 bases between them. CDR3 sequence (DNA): TGTGCCAGTACCATGTCCGGGACATTTGCCCCGGGGGAGCAGTTCTTC. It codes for CASTMSGTFAPGEQFF.

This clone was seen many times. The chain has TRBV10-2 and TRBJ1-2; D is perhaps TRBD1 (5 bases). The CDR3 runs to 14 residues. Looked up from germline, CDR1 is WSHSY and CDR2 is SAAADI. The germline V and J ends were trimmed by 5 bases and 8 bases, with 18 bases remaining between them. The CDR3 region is CASSPQGRVEGYTF. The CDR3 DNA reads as TGCGCCAGCAGTCCCCAGGGCAGGGTGGAAGGCTACACCTTC.

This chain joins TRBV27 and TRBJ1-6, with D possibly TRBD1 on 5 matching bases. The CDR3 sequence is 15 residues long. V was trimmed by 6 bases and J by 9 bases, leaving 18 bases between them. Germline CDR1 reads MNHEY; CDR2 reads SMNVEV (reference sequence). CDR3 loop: CASSPRPGLISPLHF. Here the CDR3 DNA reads TGTGCCAGCAGCCCGCGACCGGGACTAATTTCACCCCTCCACTTT.

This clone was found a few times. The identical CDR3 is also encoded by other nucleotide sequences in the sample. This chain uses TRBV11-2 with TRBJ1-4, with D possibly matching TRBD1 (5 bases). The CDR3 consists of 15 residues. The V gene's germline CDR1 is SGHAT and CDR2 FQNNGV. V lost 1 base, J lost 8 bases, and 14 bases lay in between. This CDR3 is CASSLVQGGGEKLFF. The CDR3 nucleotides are TGTGCCAGCAGCTTAGTTCAGGGAGGAGGAGAAAAACTGTTTTTT.

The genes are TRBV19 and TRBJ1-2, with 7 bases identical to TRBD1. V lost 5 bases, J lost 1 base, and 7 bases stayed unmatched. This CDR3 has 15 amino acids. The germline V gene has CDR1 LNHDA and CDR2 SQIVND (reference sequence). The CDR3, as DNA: TGTGCCAGTAGTTCGGGACAGCTCTTTAACTATGGCTACACCTTC. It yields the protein CASSSGQLFNYGYTF.